This TCR beta chain is drawn from a study of blood T cells in healthy people across ages. The junction had 12 bases not matched to a gene; V was cut back by 6 bases and J by 0 bases. Per germline, CDR1 MNHNS and CDR2 SASEGT. The CDR3 is made up of 17 amino acids. For the second PCR, which ran for 7 to 11 cycles, a sample-barcoded 5' primer and a J-beta primer mix were used. Template switching added a 12-random-nucleotide identifier to every cDNA molecule. TCRdb re-called the 5' RACE reads through MiXCR, storing one row per CDR3 protein. The sample yields about 1.7 million distinct CDR3 sequences, 25% to 30% seen once. This clonotype has just a few counts. What it binds is unknown. Study observations and caveats: Per million T cells, the diversity of TCR beta decreased roughly linearly as age advanced. Shifts in expanded clonotypes may have been confounded by donor CMV status, which was unknown. It was the long-lived donors that had more naive CD4+ cells and higher diversity than aged donors.

Sequences were obtained from blood. J is TRBJ2-3 and V is TRBV6-1; 7 bases match TRBD2. The receptor's source is a woman in her 30s in good health. CDR3 residues: CASSQGLGGASTDTQYF. The CDR3 DNA sequence: TGTGCCAGCAGCCAAGGGCTGGGAGGGGCGAGCACAGATACGCAGTATTTT.